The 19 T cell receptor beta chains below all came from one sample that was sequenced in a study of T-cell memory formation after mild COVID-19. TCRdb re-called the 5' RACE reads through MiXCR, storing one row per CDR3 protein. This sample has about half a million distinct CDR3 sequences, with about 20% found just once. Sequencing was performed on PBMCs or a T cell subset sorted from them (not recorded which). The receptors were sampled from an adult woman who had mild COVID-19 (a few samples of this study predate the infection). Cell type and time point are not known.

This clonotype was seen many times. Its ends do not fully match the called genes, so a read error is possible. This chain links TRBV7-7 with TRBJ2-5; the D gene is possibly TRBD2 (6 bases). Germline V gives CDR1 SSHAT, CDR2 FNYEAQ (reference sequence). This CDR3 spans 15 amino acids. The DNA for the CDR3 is TGTGCTAGCAGCTCACCTGGGAGGATGCAAGAGACCCAGTACTTC. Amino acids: CASSSPGRMQETQYF.

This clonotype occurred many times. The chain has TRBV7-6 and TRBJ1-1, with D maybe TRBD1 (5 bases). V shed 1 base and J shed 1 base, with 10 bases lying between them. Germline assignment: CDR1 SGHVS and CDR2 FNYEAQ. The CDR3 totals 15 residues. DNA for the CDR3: TGTGCCAGCAGCTTAGAGTCAGGGAGGAACACTGAAGCTTTCTTT. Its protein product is CASSLESGRNTEAFF. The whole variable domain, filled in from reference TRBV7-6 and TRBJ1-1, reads GAGVSQSPRYKVTKRGQDVALRCDPISGHVSLYWYRQALGQGPEFLTYFNYEAQQDKSGLPNDRFSAERPEGSISTLTIQRTEQRDSAMYRCASSLESGRNTEAFFGQGTRLTVV.

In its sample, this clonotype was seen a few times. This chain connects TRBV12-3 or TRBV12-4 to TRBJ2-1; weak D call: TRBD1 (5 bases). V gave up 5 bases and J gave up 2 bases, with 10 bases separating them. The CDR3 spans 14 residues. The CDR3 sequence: CASSQGLTYNEQFF. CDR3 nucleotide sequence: TGTGCCAGCAGTCAGGGTCTGACCTACAATGAGCAGTTCTTC.

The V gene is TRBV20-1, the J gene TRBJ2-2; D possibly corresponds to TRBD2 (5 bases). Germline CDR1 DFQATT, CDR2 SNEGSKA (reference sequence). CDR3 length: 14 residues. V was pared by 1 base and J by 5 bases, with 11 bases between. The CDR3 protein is CSARVGSGTGELFF. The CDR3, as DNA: TGCAGTGCTAGAGTCGGGTCGGGGACCGGGGAGCTGTTTTTT.

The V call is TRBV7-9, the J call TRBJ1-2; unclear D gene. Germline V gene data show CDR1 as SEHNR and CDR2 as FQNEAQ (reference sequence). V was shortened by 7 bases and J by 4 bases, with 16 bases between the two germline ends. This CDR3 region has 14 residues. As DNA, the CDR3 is TGTGCCAGCAACCGAGACACGTCTCTCTATGGCTACACCTTC. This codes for CASNRDTSLYGYTF. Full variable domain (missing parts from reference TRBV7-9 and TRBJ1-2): DTGVSQNPRHKITKRGQNVTFRCDPISEHNRLYWYRQTLGQGPEFLTYFQNEAQLEKSRLLSDRFSAERPKGSFSTLEIQRTEQGDSAMYLCASNRDTSLYGYTFGSGTRLTVV.

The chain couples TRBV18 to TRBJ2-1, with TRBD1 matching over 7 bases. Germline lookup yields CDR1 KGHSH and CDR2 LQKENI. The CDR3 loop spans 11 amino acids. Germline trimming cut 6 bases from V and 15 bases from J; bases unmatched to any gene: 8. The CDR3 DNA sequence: TGTGCCAGCTCTCCTCAGACAGGGCCGTTCTTC. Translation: CASSPQTGPFF. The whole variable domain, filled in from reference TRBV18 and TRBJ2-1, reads NAGVMQNPRHLVRRRGQEARLRCSPMKGHSHVYWYRQLPEEGLKFMVYLQKENIIDESGMPKERFSAEFPKEGPSILRIQQVVRGDSAAYFCASSPQTGPFFGPGTRLTVL.

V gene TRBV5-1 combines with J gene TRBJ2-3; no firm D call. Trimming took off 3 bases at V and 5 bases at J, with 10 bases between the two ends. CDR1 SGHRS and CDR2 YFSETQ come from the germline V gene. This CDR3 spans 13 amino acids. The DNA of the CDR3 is TGCGCCAGCAGCTACGCCATGGGAGATACGCAGTATTTT. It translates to CASSYAMGDTQYF.

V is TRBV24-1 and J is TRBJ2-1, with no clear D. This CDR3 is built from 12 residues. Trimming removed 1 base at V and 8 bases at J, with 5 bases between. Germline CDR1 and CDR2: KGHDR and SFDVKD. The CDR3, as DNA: TGTGCCACCAGTGATTTTCACGATGAGCAGTTCTTC. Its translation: CATSDFHDEQFF.

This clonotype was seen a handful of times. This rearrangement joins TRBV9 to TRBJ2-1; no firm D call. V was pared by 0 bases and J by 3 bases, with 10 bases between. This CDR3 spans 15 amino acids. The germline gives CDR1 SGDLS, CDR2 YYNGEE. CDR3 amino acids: CASSVGLGVYNEQFF. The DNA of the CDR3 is TGTGCCAGCAGCGTAGGGCTAGGAGTCTACAATGAGCAGTTCTTC.

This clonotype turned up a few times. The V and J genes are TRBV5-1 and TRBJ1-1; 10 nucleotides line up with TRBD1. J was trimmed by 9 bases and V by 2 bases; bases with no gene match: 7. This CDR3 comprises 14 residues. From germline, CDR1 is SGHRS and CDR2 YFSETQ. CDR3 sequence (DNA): TGCGCCAGCAGCTTTGGGACAGGGGACTCTAAAGCTTTCTTT. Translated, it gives CASSFGTGDSKAFF.

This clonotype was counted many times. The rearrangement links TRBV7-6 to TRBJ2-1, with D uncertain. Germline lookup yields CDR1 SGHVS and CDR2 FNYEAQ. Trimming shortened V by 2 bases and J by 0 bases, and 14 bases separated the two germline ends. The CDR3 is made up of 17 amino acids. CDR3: CASSLPAGPSSYNEQFF. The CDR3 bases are TGTGCCAGCAGCTTACCCGCAGGACCTAGCTCCTACAATGAGCAGTTCTTC.

In DNA form, the CDR3 reads TGCGCCAGCAGCCTCCGGGGACGAGGCGAGCAGTACTTC. As protein: CASSLRGRGEQYF. The genes are TRBV5-1 and TRBJ2-7; either TRBD1 or TRBD2 may fit D (5 bases each). The V and J ends lost 4 bases and 6 bases respectively, with 14 bases between them. The CDR3 has 13 residues. The germline gives CDR1 SGHRS, CDR2 YFSETQ. Using reference TRBV5-1 and TRBJ2-7 for the parts outside the CDR3, the full variable domain is KAGVTQTPRYLIKTRGQQVTLSCSPISGHRSVSWYQQTPGQGLQFLFEYFSETQRNKGNFPGRFSGRQFSNSRSEMNVSTLELGDSALYLCASSLRGRGEQYFGPGTRLTVT.

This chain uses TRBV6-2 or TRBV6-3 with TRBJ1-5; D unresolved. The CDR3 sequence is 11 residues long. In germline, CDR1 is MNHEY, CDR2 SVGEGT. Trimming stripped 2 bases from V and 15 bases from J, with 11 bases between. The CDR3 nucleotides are TGTGCCAGCAGTTACCCAGAGACGACGCATTTT. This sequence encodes CASSYPETTHF.

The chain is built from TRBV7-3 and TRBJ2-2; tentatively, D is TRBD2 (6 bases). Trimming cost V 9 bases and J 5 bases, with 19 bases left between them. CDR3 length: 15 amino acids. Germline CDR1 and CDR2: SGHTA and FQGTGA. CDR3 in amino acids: CASSLVPGRTGELFF. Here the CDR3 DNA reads TGTGCCAGTTCCCTTGTCCCTGGGAGGACCGGGGAGCTGTTTTTT.

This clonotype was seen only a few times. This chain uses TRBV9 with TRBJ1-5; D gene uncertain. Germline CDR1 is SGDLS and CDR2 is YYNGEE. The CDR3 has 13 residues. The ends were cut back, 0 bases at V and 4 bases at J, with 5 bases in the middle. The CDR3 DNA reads TGTGCCAGCAGCGTAGTCCCGAATCAGCCCCAGCATTTT. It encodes CASSVVPNQPQHF.

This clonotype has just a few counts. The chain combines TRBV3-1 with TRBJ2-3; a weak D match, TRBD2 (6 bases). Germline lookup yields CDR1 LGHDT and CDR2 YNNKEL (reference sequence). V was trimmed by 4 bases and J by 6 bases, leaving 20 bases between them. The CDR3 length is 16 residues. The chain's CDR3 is CASSPGTGPPEDTQYF. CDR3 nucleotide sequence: TGTGCCAGCAGCCCCGGGACTGGGCCCCCGGAGGATACGCAGTATTTT.

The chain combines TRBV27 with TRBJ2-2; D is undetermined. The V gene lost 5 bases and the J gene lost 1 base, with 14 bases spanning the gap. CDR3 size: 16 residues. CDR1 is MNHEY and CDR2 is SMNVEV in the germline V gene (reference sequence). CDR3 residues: CASSLRTRQNTGELFF. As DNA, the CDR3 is TGTGCCAGCAGTCTGAGGACCAGACAGAACACCGGGGAGCTGTTTTTT.

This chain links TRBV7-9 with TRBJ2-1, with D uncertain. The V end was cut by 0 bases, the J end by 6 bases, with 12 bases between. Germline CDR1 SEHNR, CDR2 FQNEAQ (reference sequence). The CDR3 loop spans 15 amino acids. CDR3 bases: TGTGCCAGCAGCTTAGCCCCGCAGGAGAGCAATGAGCAGTTCTTC. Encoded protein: CASSLAPQESNEQFF. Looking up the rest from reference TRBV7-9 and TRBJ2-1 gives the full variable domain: DTGVSQNPRHKITKRGQNVTFRCDPISEHNRLYWYRQTLGQGPEFLTYFQNEAQLEKSRLLSDRFSAERPKGSFSTLEIQRTEQGDSAMYLCASSLAPQESNEQFFGPGTRLTVL.

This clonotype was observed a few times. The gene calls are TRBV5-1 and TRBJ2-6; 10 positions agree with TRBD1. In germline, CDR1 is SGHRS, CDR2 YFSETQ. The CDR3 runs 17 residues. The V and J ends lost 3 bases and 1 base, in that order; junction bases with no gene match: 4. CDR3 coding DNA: TGCGCCAGCAGCTCCGGGACAGGGGATTCTGGGGCCAACGTCCTGACTTTC. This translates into CASSSGTGDSGANVLTF.